This T cell receptor (beta chain) was sequenced for a study of OX40 agonist ivuxolimab in advanced cancers. Background on the study: Patients were given ivuxolimab, an antibody that agonizes OX40 (CD134). Among those treated, three patients had partial responses, one with hepatocellular carcinoma and two with cutaneous melanoma.

V lost 5 bases to trimming and J lost 6 bases, with 10 bases between them. CDR1 MNHNY and CDR2 SVGAGI come from the germline V gene (reference sequence). The CDR3 spans 13 residues. Clones were read by immunoSEQ multiplex PCR, and TCRdb kept only the in-frame ones, dropping some. The table shows roughly 56,000 clones, with roughly nine tenths occurring only once. The sample here was CD4+ or CD8+ T cells sorted from blood, taken in a trial of the OX40 agonist ivuxolimab. The source of this sequence is an adult with an advanced solid tumor such as melanoma, head and neck, liver or kidney cancer. The V and J genes are TRBV6-6 and TRBJ2-2; no clear D gene. CDR3 nucleotide sequence: TGTGCCAGCAGTCAAACCTCCTCCGGGGAGCTGTTTTTT. Amino acids: CASSQTSSGELFF.